This is a list of T cell receptor beta chains from one sample in a study of blood T cells in healthy people across ages. MiXCR was run by TCRdb on the 5' RACE reads, yielding one entry per CDR3 protein. The sample consists of roughly 1,700,000 distinct CDR3 sequences, roughly 30% of them appearing once. The sample was blood. The receptors derive from a woman aged 25 to 39 in good health. The CDR3 runs from the conserved cysteine through the conserved F or W. The order of the fields is clone size, J gene, D gene, V gene, CDR3 protein, CDR3 DNA. A D gene is named only where the DNA matches it firmly. The size field is filled for only some rows; it gives once, few, many or a size class.

clone size: many
J gene: TRBJ2-7
D gene: TRBD1
V gene: TRBV24-1
CDR3 protein: CATSGDRSYEQYF
CDR3 DNA: TGTGCCACCAGCGGGGACAGATCCTACGAGCAGTACTTC

clone size: few
J gene: TRBJ2-5
D gene: -
V gene: TRBV7-9
CDR3 protein: CASSSHAGKETQYF
CDR3 DNA: TGTGCCAGCAGCTCTCACGCGGGTAAAGAGACCCAGTACTTC

clone size: -
J gene: TRBJ1-1
D gene: TRBD1
V gene: TRBV6-6
CDR3 protein: CASSRGQVATEAFF
CDR3 DNA: TGTGCCAGCAGCCGGGGACAGGTGGCCACTGAAGCTTTCTTT

clone size: -
J gene: TRBJ2-3
D gene: -
V gene: TRBV30
CDR3 protein: CAWSPRVFTDTQYF
CDR3 DNA: TGTGCCTGGAGCCCCCGGGTGTTCACAGATACGCAGTATTTT

clone size: few
J gene: TRBJ2-7
D gene: -
V gene: TRBV7-2
CDR3 protein: CASSPVGTRSYEQYF
CDR3 DNA: TGTGCCAGCAGCCCGGTAGGTACCCGATCCTACGAGCAGTACTTC

clone size: -
J gene: TRBJ2-1
D gene: TRBD2
V gene: TRBV4-3
CDR3 protein: CASSHQTTGLAGRYSYNEQFF
CDR3 DNA: TGCGCCAGCAGCCACCAAACCACGGGACTAGCGGGACGATACTCCTACAATGAGCAGTTCTTC

clone size: many
J gene: TRBJ2-7
D gene: TRBD1
V gene: TRBV20-1
CDR3 protein: CSAAGQVSYEQYF
CDR3 DNA: TGCAGTGCGGCGGGACAGGTGTCCTACGAGCAGTACTTC

clone size: many
J gene: TRBJ2-7
D gene: TRBD2
V gene: TRBV7-6
CDR3 protein: CASSEGLAGHPYEQYF
CDR3 DNA: TGTGCCAGCAGCGAAGGACTAGCGGGCCACCCTTACGAGCAGTACTTC

clone size: few
J gene: TRBJ2-5
D gene: -
V gene: TRBV10-3
CDR3 protein: CAISESAGTQYF
CDR3 DNA: TGTGCCATCAGTGAGTCTGCGGGGACCCAGTACTTC

clone size: once
J gene: TRBJ1-2
D gene: TRBD1
V gene: TRBV29-1
CDR3 protein: CRSDRANYGYTF
CDR3 DNA: TGCAGATCGGACAGGGCTAACTATGGCTACACCTTC

clone size: -
J gene: TRBJ2-7
D gene: -
V gene: TRBV9
CDR3 protein: CTSGPAYGHEQYF
CDR3 DNA: TGTACCAGCGGTCCTGCATACGGCCACGAGCAGTACTTC

clone size: -
J gene: TRBJ1-4
D gene: TRBD1
V gene: TRBV9
CDR3 protein: CASSGLGQGIEKLFF
CDR3 DNA: TGTGCCAGCAGCGGCCTTGGACAGGGAATCGAAAAGCTGTTTTTT

clone size: -
J gene: TRBJ2-3
D gene: -
V gene: TRBV20-1
CDR3 protein: CSVREGGNTDTQYF
CDR3 DNA: TGCAGTGTTAGAGAGGGCGGGAACACAGATACGCAGTATTTT

clone size: few
J gene: TRBJ1-2
D gene: -
V gene: TRBV4-1
CDR3 protein: CASSHVVGGSNYGYTF
CDR3 DNA: TGCGCCAGCAGCCATGTGGTAGGCGGTTCTAACTATGGCTACACCTTC

clone size: -
J gene: TRBJ2-3
D gene: TRBD2
V gene: TRBV12-3/TRBV12-4
CDR3 protein: CASSPARLAGRTDTQYF
CDR3 DNA: TGTGCCAGCAGTCCGGCGCGACTAGCGGGGCGCACAGATACGCAGTATTTT

clone size: -
J gene: TRBJ2-3
D gene: -
V gene: TRBV6-6
CDR3 protein: CASSDVGRDTQYF
CDR3 DNA: TGTGCCAGCAGCGACGTAGGCCGCGATACGCAGTATTTT

clone size: few
J gene: TRBJ2-7
D gene: TRBD2
V gene: TRBV25-1
CDR3 protein: CASSEYGTSGIWEQYF
CDR3 DNA: TGTGCCAGCAGTGAATATGGGACTAGCGGGATTTGGGAGCAGTACTTC

clone size: few
J gene: TRBJ2-1
D gene: -
V gene: TRBV20-1
CDR3 protein: CSARELVRGYEQFF
CDR3 DNA: TGCAGTGCTAGAGAGTTGGTCAGGGGTTACGAGCAGTTCTTC

clone size: -
J gene: TRBJ2-2
D gene: -
V gene: TRBV2
CDR3 protein: CASRGGTSDTGELFF
CDR3 DNA: TGTGCCAGCAGAGGAGGGACCTCGGACACCGGGGAGCTGTTTTTT

clone size: -
J gene: TRBJ2-5
D gene: -
V gene: TRBV29-1
CDR3 protein: CSVEILEAPGFVQYF
CDR3 DNA: TGCAGCGTTGAAATACTCGAAGCTCCCGGTTTTGTCCAGTACTTC

clone size: -
J gene: TRBJ2-5
D gene: -
V gene: TRBV12-3/TRBV12-4
CDR3 protein: CASSFGLARQETQYF
CDR3 DNA: TGTGCCAGCAGTTTTGGGCTAGCGAGGCAAGAGACCCAGTACTTC

clone size: -
J gene: TRBJ2-7
D gene: -
V gene: TRBV5-1
CDR3 protein: CASSFAREYEQYF
CDR3 DNA: TGCGCCAGCAGCTTTGCCAGAGAGTACGAGCAGTACTTC

clone size: -
J gene: TRBJ2-4
D gene: TRBD2
V gene: TRBV2
CDR3 protein: CASSEDGIWGGIQYF
CDR3 DNA: TGTGCCAGCAGTGAAGACGGTATTTGGGGGGGCATTCAGTACTTC

clone size: -
J gene: TRBJ2-1
D gene: -
V gene: TRBV5-1
CDR3 protein: CASSFGYFYEQFF
CDR3 DNA: TGCGCCAGCAGCTTTGGTTACTTCTATGAGCAGTTCTTC

clone size: -
J gene: TRBJ2-2
D gene: -
V gene: TRBV21-1
CDR3 protein: CASSIWTHRVEAGELFF
CDR3 DNA: TGTGCCAGCAGCATTTGGACTCACAGGGTGGAGGCGGGGGAGCTGTTTTTT

clone size: many
J gene: TRBJ2-1
D gene: -
V gene: TRBV5-1
CDR3 protein: CATGVGTNEQFF
CDR3 DNA: TGCGCCACCGGGGTGGGCACCAATGAGCAGTTCTTC

clone size: many
J gene: TRBJ1-5
D gene: -
V gene: TRBV12-3/TRBV12-4
CDR3 protein: CASSLEGVGNQPQHF
CDR3 DNA: TGTGCCAGCAGTTTAGAGGGTGTTGGCAATCAGCCCCAGCATTTT

clone size: few
J gene: TRBJ2-3
D gene: TRBD1
V gene: TRBV5-1
CDR3 protein: CASSIDRELDTQYF
CDR3 DNA: TGCGCCAGCAGCATCGACAGGGAGTTAGATACGCAGTATTTT

clone size: many
J gene: TRBJ1-1
D gene: TRBD1
V gene: TRBV15
CDR3 protein: CATSSRTGITEAFF
CDR3 DNA: TGTGCCACCAGCTCCCGGACAGGGATCACTGAAGCTTTCTTT

clone size: -
J gene: TRBJ2-5
D gene: -
V gene: TRBV28
CDR3 protein: CASSLFPAGAAETQYF
CDR3 DNA: TGTGCCAGCAGTTTATTCCCCGCAGGGGCGGCGGAGACCCAGTACTTC

clone size: few
J gene: TRBJ2-5
D gene: -
V gene: TRBV11-2
CDR3 protein: CASRKGTLETQYF
CDR3 DNA: TGTGCCAGCAGGAAGGGGACGCTGGAGACCCAGTACTTC

clone size: many
J gene: TRBJ2-7
D gene: TRBD1
V gene: TRBV27
CDR3 protein: CASSLSRGHDYEQYF
CDR3 DNA: TGTGCCAGCAGTTTATCCAGGGGGCATGACTACGAGCAGTACTTC

clone size: -
J gene: TRBJ2-6
D gene: -
V gene: TRBV5-4
CDR3 protein: CASSLGTSGVNVLTF
CDR3 DNA: TGTGCCAGCAGCCTCGGGACCTCTGGGGTCAACGTCCTGACTTTC

clone size: -
J gene: TRBJ2-1
D gene: TRBD2
V gene: TRBV9
CDR3 protein: CASSVSGGINEQFF
CDR3 DNA: TGTGCCAGCAGCGTCTCGGGAGGCATCAATGAGCAGTTCTTC

clone size: -
J gene: TRBJ2-7
D gene: -
V gene: TRBV28
CDR3 protein: CASTGEALKQYF
CDR3 DNA: TGTGCCAGCACCGGGGAGGCTTTAAAGCAGTACTTC

clone size: -
J gene: TRBJ1-2
D gene: TRBD1
V gene: TRBV7-2
CDR3 protein: CASSLGVTGTNYGYTF
CDR3 DNA: TGTGCCAGCAGCTTAGGTGTGACAGGGACGAACTATGGCTACACCTTC

clone size: -
J gene: TRBJ2-7
D gene: TRBD2
V gene: TRBV6-5
CDR3 protein: CASSLRTSREQDF
CDR3 DNA: TGTGCCAGCAGCCTGAGGACTAGTCGCGAGCAGGACTTC

clone size: few
J gene: TRBJ2-1
D gene: TRBD2
V gene: TRBV20-1
CDR3 protein: CSASGTSDEQFF
CDR3 DNA: TGCAGTGCTAGTGGGACTAGCGACGAGCAGTTCTTC

clone size: few
J gene: TRBJ2-5
D gene: -
V gene: TRBV6-2/TRBV6-3
CDR3 protein: CATTGSGVYF
CDR3 DNA: TGTGCCACTACCGGGAGCGGTGTGTACTTC

clone size: -
J gene: TRBJ2-7
D gene: TRBD1
V gene: TRBV20-1
CDR3 protein: CSARLPRDRGDEQYF
CDR3 DNA: TGCAGTGCGCGGCTACCGCGGGACAGGGGAGACGAGCAGTACTTC

clone size: many
J gene: TRBJ1-1
D gene: -
V gene: TRBV5-1
CDR3 protein: CASSKDFRAENTEAFF
CDR3 DNA: TGCGCCAGCAGCAAGGACTTCCGGGCTGAGAACACTGAAGCTTTCTTT

clone size: -
J gene: TRBJ1-2
D gene: -
V gene: TRBV7-8
CDR3 protein: CASSTTESGYTF
CDR3 DNA: TGTGCCAGCAGCACGACAGAATCTGGCTACACCTTC

clone size: -
J gene: TRBJ2-5
D gene: TRBD1
V gene: TRBV7-9
CDR3 protein: CASSPTGGQGEETQYF
CDR3 DNA: TGTGCCAGCAGCCCCACGGGGGGACAGGGGGAAGAGACCCAGTACTTC

clone size: -
J gene: TRBJ1-1
D gene: -
V gene: TRBV7-9
CDR3 protein: CASSDQRTVRDTEAFF
CDR3 DNA: TGTGCCAGCAGCGATCAAAGGACAGTCCGCGACACTGAAGCTTTCTTT

clone size: -
J gene: TRBJ2-1
D gene: TRBD2
V gene: TRBV29-1
CDR3 protein: CSVIQTSGRDDEQFF
CDR3 DNA: TGCAGCGTTATCCAGACTAGCGGGAGAGACGATGAGCAGTTCTTC

clone size: few
J gene: TRBJ2-1
D gene: TRBD2
V gene: TRBV5-6
CDR3 protein: CASSWERGQKNNEQFF
CDR3 DNA: TGTGCCAGCAGCTGGGAGCGGGGGCAAAAGAACAATGAGCAGTTCTTC

clone size: -
J gene: TRBJ2-3
D gene: TRBD1
V gene: TRBV6-6
CDR3 protein: CASTGTEGSSDTQYF
CDR3 DNA: TGTGCCAGCACCGGGACAGAGGGGAGTTCAGATACGCAGTATTTT

clone size: few
J gene: TRBJ2-1
D gene: -
V gene: TRBV5-5
CDR3 protein: CASSLEQFWGYNEQFF
CDR3 DNA: TGTGCCAGCAGCTTGGAGCAGTTTTGGGGCTACAATGAGCAGTTCTTC

clone size: few
J gene: TRBJ2-7
D gene: TRBD1
V gene: TRBV28
CDR3 protein: CASRLWGQGANEQYF
CDR3 DNA: TGTGCCAGCAGACTGTGGGGCCAGGGGGCGAACGAGCAGTACTTC

clone size: many
J gene: TRBJ1-1
D gene: -
V gene: TRBV6-5
CDR3 protein: CASSYQGISEAFF
CDR3 DNA: TGTGCCAGCAGTTACCAGGGGATATCAGAAGCTTTCTTT

clone size: -
J gene: TRBJ2-1
D gene: TRBD1
V gene: TRBV7-9
CDR3 protein: CASSFGTALYNEQFF
CDR3 DNA: TGTGCCAGCAGCTTTGGGACAGCTCTCTACAATGAGCAGTTCTTC

clone size: -
J gene: TRBJ2-7
D gene: TRBD1
V gene: TRBV7-3
CDR3 protein: CASSSSRTGQGREQYF
CDR3 DNA: TGTGCCAGCAGCTCCAGCAGGACAGGGCAAGGGAGGGAGCAGTACTTC

clone size: many
J gene: TRBJ1-2
D gene: -
V gene: TRBV12-3/TRBV12-4
CDR3 protein: CASSPRTAGWIYGYTF
CDR3 DNA: TGTGCCAGCAGTCCCCGGACAGCTGGATGGATCTATGGCTACACCTTC

clone size: many
J gene: TRBJ2-7
D gene: -
V gene: TRBV7-2
CDR3 protein: CASSLQAPSSYEQYF
CDR3 DNA: TGTGCCAGCAGCTTACAGGCCCCTAGCTCCTACGAGCAGTACTTC

clone size: few
J gene: TRBJ1-2
D gene: -
V gene: TRBV4-3
CDR3 protein: CASSQDWVRNYGYTF
CDR3 DNA: TGCGCCAGCAGCCAAGATTGGGTCCGGAACTATGGCTACACCTTC